This entry describes one T cell receptor beta chain. No antigen is known for it. This sample is drawn from a study of T cell clones after liver transplantation. Study details: A pre-transplant mixed lymphocyte reaction with TCRbeta sequencing defined graft-donor-reactive clones followed in post-transplant blood. As an antigen-independent comparator, third-party-reactive TCRbeta sequences came from pre-transplant mixed lymphocyte reactions. General study results and limits: Compared with third party-reactive sequences, donor-reactive ones declined more, independent of withdrawal success.

Sequencing was performed with immunoSEQ multiplex PCR; in TCRdb, only in-frame clones are kept and a portion is missing. The table records about 33,000 clones, around 96% of them present only once. This specimen was CD8+ T cells from blood, taken 12 months after liver transplant. The TCR was taken from a human patient who received a liver transplant. Some T cells may possibly be graft donor cells.

CDR3 sequence reads: CASSNLHGLPDRGTGELFF. CDR3 nucleotide sequence: TGTGCCAGCAGCAATCTCCACGGTTTGCCGGACCGAGGGACCGGGGAGCTGTTTTTT. The rearrangement joins TRBV21-1 to TRBJ2-2; the table's TRBD2 call for D was not verified on the DNA. TRBV21-1 is listed as a pseudogene. This CDR3 region has 19 residues.